Shown below are 17 T cell receptor beta chains from a single sample sequenced in a study of neoadjuvant nivolumab and ipilimumab in lung cancer. Generated by immunoSEQ multiplex PCR, the TCRdb table keeps only in-frame clones and is missing some. The sample contains approximately 31,000 clones, about nine tenths of which appear only once. This specimen was peripheral blood, taken after neoadjuvant nivolumab, alone or with ipilimumab, at or shortly before surgery. The receptors stem from an adult with non-small cell lung cancer.

The chain couples TRBV11-1 to TRBJ2-7, with 8 bases lining up with TRBD1. The CDR3 contains 15 residues. Germline V gene data show CDR1 as SGHAT and CDR2 as FQDESV (reference sequence). V was pared by 5 bases and J by 0 bases, with 6 bases of the junction left unmatched. Here the CDR3 DNA reads TGTGCCAGCAGCCACCGGGACAGGAACTCCTACGAGCAGTACTTC. It encodes CASSHRDRNSYEQYF.

This chain uses TRBV11-3 with TRBJ2-3, with 7 bases identical to TRBD2. The length of the CDR3 is 16 residues. The germline V gene encodes CDR1 SGHNT and CDR2 YENEEA. The J segment lost 3 bases and the V segment lost 1 base, leaving 7 bases of the junction unmatched. The CDR3 sequence is CASSLGLAPGTDTQYF. DNA for the CDR3: TGTGCCAGCAGCTTAGGACTAGCCCCTGGGACAGATACGCAGTATTTT.

This rearrangement joins TRBV28 to TRBJ1-2, with D possibly being TRBD1 (6 bases). Deletions cut 5 bases from V and 5 bases from J, with 15 bases between. CDR3 size: 14 residues. Looked up from germline, CDR1 is MDHEN and CDR2 is SYDVKM. The CDR3 DNA reads TGTGCCAGCAGTGACCCAGGGGTTCGGTATGGCTACACCTTC. Its protein product is CASSDPGVRYGYTF.

The J gene is TRBJ1-1, the V gene TRBV6-5, with D perhaps TRBD1 (6 bases). V was clipped by 5 bases and J by 1 base, with 8 bases between them. The CDR3 loop spans 13 amino acids. Germline V gene sequence: CDR1 MNHEY, CDR2 SVGAGI. The CDR3 loop reads CASSRTANTEAFF. CDR3 nucleotide sequence: TGTGCCAGCAGTAGGACAGCGAACACTGAAGCTTTCTTT.

This chain links TRBV5-1 with TRBJ2-5, with D maybe TRBD2 (6 bases). V was trimmed by 2 bases and J by 5 bases, leaving 16 bases between them. Germline-derived CDR1 and CDR2 are SGHRS and YFSETQ. This CDR3 is built from 15 residues. The CDR3 bases are TGCGCCAGCAGCTTAAATGCGGGGAGCGGGGAGACCCAGTACTTC. This gives the protein CASSLNAGSGETQYF.

This clone was seen just once. The CDR3, as DNA: TGTGCCAGCAGCTTAGAGACGACTGAAGCTTTCTTT. It yields the protein CASSLETTEAFF. The chain employs TRBV7-9 and TRBJ1-1, with D unclear. Deletions cut 1 base from V and 5 bases from J, with 5 bases between. CDR3 length: 12 amino acids. Per germline, CDR1 SEHNR and CDR2 FQNEAQ (reference sequence). The entire variable domain, with the rest obtained from reference TRBV7-9 and TRBJ1-1, is as follows: DTGVSQNPRHKITKRGQNVTFRCDPISEHNRLYWYRQTLGQGPEFLTYFQNEAQLEKSRLLSDRFSAERPKGSFSTLEIQRTEQGDSAMYLCASSLETTEAFFGQGTRLTVV.

This sequence joins TRBV25-1 and TRBJ2-5; 8 nucleotides match TRBD2. Per the germline V gene, CDR1 is MGHDK and CDR2 is SYGVNS. V gave up 6 bases and J gave up 2 bases; unmatched junction bases: 5. The CDR3 covers 14 residues. In DNA form, the CDR3 reads TGTGCCAGCAGCCGGGAGGGGGGACAAGAGACCCAGTACTTC. Protein sequence: CASSREGGQETQYF.

The chain carries TRBV7-9 and TRBJ1-6, with D perhaps TRBD1 (5 bases). With 0 bases removed from V and 8 bases from J, the gap between germline ends came to 14 bases. The germline V gene has CDR1 SEHNR and CDR2 FQNEAQ (reference sequence). This CDR3 contains 16 residues. The CDR3 here is CASSLALARVDSPLHF. The CDR3 region has the DNA TGTGCCAGCAGCTTAGCGCTAGCCAGGGTTGATTCACCCCTCCACTTT.

The chain couples TRBV18 to TRBJ2-7, with D unresolved. The CDR3 extends over 12 amino acids. The germline V and J ends were trimmed by 2 bases and 3 bases, with 5 bases remaining between them. CDR1 KGHSH and CDR2 LQKENI come from the germline V gene. The CDR3 is CASSPGIYEQYF. CDR3 DNA: TGTGCCAGCTCACCAGGTATCTACGAGCAGTACTTC. Combining the CDR3 with reference TRBV18 and TRBJ2-7 gives the whole variable domain NAGVMQNPRHLVRRRGQEARLRCSPMKGHSHVYWYRQLPEEGLKFMVYLQKENIIDESGMPKERFSAEFPKEGPSILRIQQVVRGDSAAYFCASSPGIYEQYFGPGTRLTVT.

This chain connects TRBV5-8 to TRBJ1-1, with D perhaps matching TRBD1 (6 bases). Germline V lookup: CDR1 SGHTS, CDR2 YDEGEE. The V and J ends lost 0 bases and 2 bases respectively, with 11 bases between them. The CDR3 covers 15 residues. The DNA of the CDR3 is TGTGCCAGCAGCTTGGTACTGGGGGGCAACACTGAAGCTTTCTTT. Protein sequence: CASSLVLGGNTEAFF.

The chain uses TRBV18 and TRBJ2-7, with 8 nucleotides matching TRBD2. Germline assignment: CDR1 KGHSH and CDR2 LQKENI. CDR3 length equals 15 residues. J was trimmed by 5 bases and V by 1 base; bases with no gene match: 7. The CDR3 DNA follows: TGTGCCAGCTCACCACTTTTTAGCGGGGAGGACGAGCAGTACTTC. Protein sequence: CASSPLFSGEDEQYF.

A single count supports this clone. The chain couples TRBV11-1 to TRBJ2-7, with 7 bases that match TRBD2. The CDR3 has 16 residues. V lost 2 bases, J lost 3 bases, and 10 bases stayed unmatched. CDR1 and CDR2 (germline): SGHAT, FQDESV (reference sequence). In DNA, the CDR3 is TGTGCCAGCAGCTTACCACTAACGGGGGGACTCTACGAGCAGTACTTC. Translating it yields CASSLPLTGGLYEQYF.

The rearrangement links TRBV25-1 to TRBJ2-3, with D uncertain. CDR1 is MGHDK and CDR2 is SYGVNS in the germline V gene. V shed 1 base and J shed 11 bases, with 19 bases lying between them. The CDR3 totals 15 residues. The CDR3: CASSEFSSPKMGQYF. CDR3 DNA: TGTGCCAGCAGTGAATTTTCCTCCCCCAAGATGGGGCAGTATTTT. The variable domain in full, completed from reference TRBV25-1 and TRBJ2-3, reads EADIYQTPRYLVIGTGKKITLECSQTMGHDKMYWYQQDPGMELHLIHYSYGVNSTEKGDLSSESTVSRIRTEHFPLTLESARPSHTSQYLCASSEFSSPKMGQYFGPGTRLTVL.

The rearrangement links TRBV5-1 to TRBJ2-5; no clear D gene. Germline CDR1 and CDR2: SGHRS and YFSETQ. The CDR3 runs to 13 residues. Trimming took 4 bases from V and 4 from J, leaving 11 bases between them. The CDR3 reads CASSARMGETQYF. The CDR3 region has the DNA TGCGCCAGCAGCGCCAGGATGGGAGAGACCCAGTACTTC. The entire variable domain, with the rest obtained from reference TRBV5-1 and TRBJ2-5, is as follows: KAGVTQTPRYLIKTRGQQVTLSCSPISGHRSVSWYQQTPGQGLQFLFEYFSETQRNKGNFPGRFSGRQFSNSRSEMNVSTLELGDSALYLCASSARMGETQYFGPGTRLLVL.

The chain is built from TRBV29-1 and TRBJ2-7, with D perhaps assigned TRBD1 or TRBD2 (5 bases each). CDR1 is SQVTM, CDR2 ANQGSEA, per germline. V was trimmed by 6 bases and J by 3 bases, leaving 15 bases between them. This CDR3 contains 13 residues. This chain's CDR3 is CSVALGPIYEQYF. The CDR3 DNA sequence: TGCAGCGTCGCCCTGGGACCGATCTACGAGCAGTACTTC.

The chain has TRBV5-1 and TRBJ1-4; 8 positions match TRBD1. Trimming cost V 3 bases and J 3 bases; bases outside gene matches: 1. This CDR3 region has 14 residues. Germline loops: CDR1 SGHRS, CDR2 YFSETQ. The CDR3 spells CASSWDRPNEKLFF. For the CDR3, the DNA is TGCGCCAGCAGCTGGGACAGGCCTAATGAAAAACTGTTTTTT.

The rearrangement uses TRBV29-1 and TRBJ1-5; no clear D. CDR1 SQVTM and CDR2 ANQGSEA come from the germline V gene. The CDR3 contains 11 residues. V lost 6 bases and J 6 bases, leaving 9 bases between the germline ends. CDR3 in DNA: TGCAGCGTGTCTACGGGTCAGCCCCAGCATTTT. This encodes CSVSTGQPQHF.